This T cell receptor beta chain stems from a study of T cell repertoires in cytomegalovirus infection. The sample holds a few counts of this clonotype. The CDR3 is 15 amino acids. Germline V gives CDR1 SQVTM, CDR2 ANQGSEA. Between the trimmed V and J ends, which lost 6 bases and 2 bases, there was a span of 20 bases. TCRdb called the reads again in MiXCR, with one record for every CDR3 protein. The table includes approximately 700,000 distinct CDR3 sequences, about 40% detected once. The TCR originated in a human donor in good health (CMV status not recorded). Some clones in this sample may be carry-over from other donors' samples. The rearrangement uses TRBV29-1 and TRBJ2-7; perhaps D is TRBD1 or TRBD2 (5 bases each). The sequencing input was PBMCs. DNA for the CDR3: TGCAGCGTCGAGGGGCTGGAACCCGCCCCCTACGAGCAGTACTTC. This codes for CSVEGLEPAPYEQYF.